One sample yielded the 22 T cell receptor beta chains listed below, sequenced in a study of T cell responses to AZD1222 COVID-19 vaccine. The protocol was immunoSEQ multiplex PCR, while the TCRdb copy is restricted to in-frame clones and leaves out a portion. The table has roughly 99,000 clones, 90% to 95% seen once; the top ten hold 6.5% to 10%. Sequences were derived from peripheral blood, sampled 28 days after the second AZD1222 dose. The source is an adult who received the AZD1222 COVID-19 vaccine.

This chain joins TRBV28 and TRBJ2-2; the D is unclear. Between the trimmed V and J ends, which lost 8 bases and 2 bases, there was a span of 6 bases. Germline CDR1 and CDR2: MDHEN and SYDVKM. The CDR3 runs to 12 residues. CDR3 DNA: TGTGCCAGCGGTCGAAACACCGGGGAGCTGTTTTTT. This codes for CASGRNTGELFF.

CDR3 residues: CATSREGSEAFF. In nucleotides, the CDR3 is TGTGCCACCAGCAGAGAGGGGTCTGAAGCTTTCTTT. J is TRBJ1-1 and V is TRBV15; no clear D. The V gene's germline CDR1 is LNHNV and CDR2 YYDKDF (reference sequence). This CDR3 is built from 12 residues. V lost 0 bases and J lost 6, with 5 bases in between.

The chain has TRBV11-3 and TRBJ1-1; 7 bases fit TRBD1. V was clipped by 11 bases and J by 5 bases; unmatched bases: 11. The CDR3 runs 13 residues. Per the germline V gene, CDR1 is SGHNT and CDR2 is YENEEA. The CDR3, as DNA: TGTGCCTCCACCGACAGGGTTAGAACTGAAGCTTTCTTT. It specifies CASTDRVRTEAFF.

The chain recombines TRBV6-5 with TRBJ2-7; tentatively, D is TRBD2 (6 bases). Germline V lookup: CDR1 MNHEY, CDR2 SVGAGI. V gave up 8 bases and J gave up 1 base, with 15 bases separating them. The CDR3 loop spans 14 amino acids. CDR3 DNA: TGTGCCAGCCTCTGGGGGGAGATGTCCTACGAGCAGTACTTC. Translation: CASLWGEMSYEQYF.

The chain combines TRBV10-3 with TRBJ1-1; 8 bases line up with TRBD1. Germline CDR1 and CDR2: ENHRY and SYGVKD. J lost 1 base, V lost 10 bases, and 2 bases had no gene match. The CDR3 has 12 amino acids. CDR3 sequence reads: CATGTGNTEAFF. CDR3 DNA: TGTGCCACCGGGACAGGGAACACTGAAGCTTTCTTT.

This rearrangement joins TRBV28 to TRBJ1-1, with D maybe TRBD1 (5 bases). The V gene lost 3 bases and the J gene lost 6 bases, with 11 bases spanning the gap. The CDR3 consists of 13 residues. Germline assignment: CDR1 MDHEN and CDR2 SYDVKM. CDR3 sequence: CASSFPRDSEAFF. In DNA form, the CDR3 reads TGTGCCAGCAGTTTCCCGAGGGACTCTGAAGCTTTCTTT.

The chain combines TRBV6-2 or TRBV6-3 with TRBJ1-5; D gene ambiguous. Deletions cut 0 bases from V and 6 bases from J, with 6 bases between. This CDR3 contains 13 residues. Per the germline V gene, CDR1 is MNHEY and CDR2 is SVGEGT. CDR3 residues: CASSYSIGQPQHF. The CDR3, as DNA: TGTGCCAGCAGTTACTCGATAGGTCAGCCCCAGCATTTT.

V gene TRBV10-2 combines with J gene TRBJ1-5; tentative D call: TRBD1 (5 bases). The V end was cut by 2 bases, the J end by 4 bases, with 9 bases between. Germline CDR1 WSHSY, CDR2 SAAADI. The CDR3 sequence is 14 residues long. The CDR3 DNA is TGCGCCAGCAGTGAGGCAGGGTCTAATCAGCCCCAGCATTTT. Its protein is CASSEAGSNQPQHF.

The J gene is TRBJ1-1, the V gene TRBV7-9; D is ambiguous. V lost 3 bases, J lost 2 bases, and 7 bases lay in between. CDR1 SEHNR and CDR2 FQNEAQ come from the germline V gene (reference sequence). The CDR3 totals 13 residues. This CDR3 is CASSFTGNTEAFF. The CDR3 bases are TGTGCCAGCAGCTTTACGGGAAACACTGAAGCTTTCTTT.

The chain combines TRBV7-9 with TRBJ2-1; TRBD2 is a possible D gene (6 bases). This CDR3 has 14 amino acids. V gave up 1 base and J gave up 7 bases, with 11 bases separating them. Germline V lookup: CDR1 SEHNR, CDR2 FQNEAQ (reference sequence). This chain's CDR3 is CASSLGTTVNEQFF. CDR3 coding DNA: TGTGCCAGCAGCTTAGGGACTACGGTTAATGAGCAGTTCTTC.

The genes are TRBV28 and TRBJ2-7, with 8 bases fitting TRBD2. V lost 8 bases, J lost 7 bases, and 7 bases stayed unmatched. CDR1 is MDHEN and CDR2 is SYDVKM in the germline V gene. CDR3 length: 12 residues. In nucleotides, the CDR3 is TGTGCCAGCGGTTCCGGGACTAGGGAGCAGTACTTC. Translated, it gives CASGSGTREQYF.

CDR3 sequence: CASSIDQRLAAYNEQFF. The DNA for the CDR3 is TGTGCCAGTAGTATAGATCAGAGACTAGCGGCCTACAATGAGCAGTTCTTC. The chain links TRBV19 to TRBJ2-1; 9 bases map to TRBD2. Looked up from germline, CDR1 is LNHDA and CDR2 is SQIVND (reference sequence). CDR3 size: 17 residues. The ends lost 0 bases at V and 2 bases at J; junction bases unmatched: 5.

The rearrangement uses TRBV7-9 and TRBJ2-7; 8 nucleotides match TRBD1. V lost 2 bases to trimming and J lost 4 bases; unmatched junction nucleotides: 7. The CDR3 length is 15 residues. Germline V gives CDR1 SEHNR, CDR2 FQNEAQ (reference sequence). Here the CDR3 DNA reads TGTGCCAGCAGCTTAAAACAGGGGGAGCGATACGAGCAGTACTTC. Translated, it gives CASSLKQGERYEQYF.

The genes are TRBV27 and TRBJ2-7, with a weak D call TRBD1 (5 bases). V was trimmed by 0 bases and J by 6 bases, leaving 9 bases between them. This CDR3 contains 13 residues. The germline CDR1 and CDR2 sequences are MNHEY and SMNVEV (reference sequence). For the CDR3, the DNA is TGTGCCAGCAGTTTATCTCAGGGAAGCGAGCAGTACTTC. Translated: CASSLSQGSEQYF.

The CDR3 region has the DNA TGTGCCAGCAGCCCACTAGCGGGCGACTACAATGAGCAGTTCTTC. It yields the protein CASSPLAGDYNEQFF. The chain couples TRBV2 to TRBJ2-1; 9 nucleotides agree with TRBD2. With V trimmed by 6 bases and J by 3 bases, 6 bases remained unmatched. The CDR3 has 15 amino acids. The germline V gene has CDR1 SNHLY and CDR2 FYNNEI.

V usage is TRBV27 and J usage is TRBJ2-5, with 9 bases aligning to TRBD2. The CDR3 has 15 amino acids. Trimming cost V 4 bases and J 5 bases; bases outside gene matches: 8. Looked up from germline, CDR1 is MNHEY and CDR2 is SMNVEV (reference sequence). CDR3 region: CASSWISGRRETQYF. CDR3 nucleotides: TGTGCCAGCAGTTGGATTAGCGGGAGACGGGAGACCCAGTACTTC.

V is TRBV19 and J is TRBJ2-7; 8 bases match TRBD1. CDR1 is LNHDA and CDR2 is SQIVND in the germline V gene (reference sequence). J was trimmed by 6 bases and V by 7 bases; bases with no gene match: 8. This CDR3 region has 13 residues. Written as DNA, the CDR3 is TGTGCCAGTAACGGACAGGGAGTCGGCGAGCAGTACTTC. It encodes CASNGQGVGEQYF.

This clone appeared a few times. The gene calls are TRBV7-9 and TRBJ1-5; 9 bases align to TRBD1. This CDR3 has 17 residues. Germline V CDR1 and CDR2: SEHNR, FQNEAQ (reference sequence). Trimming took 7 bases from V and 1 from J; bases not matched to a gene: 11. This CDR3 reads CASNSGTGYPSNQPQHF. Written as DNA, the CDR3 is TGTGCCAGCAACTCCGGGACAGGGTATCCAAGCAATCAGCCCCAGCATTTT.

CDR3 in amino acids: CASRVRGPNTNEKLFF. CDR3 DNA: TGTGCCAGCAGAGTCAGGGGGCCGAACACTAATGAAAAACTGTTTTTT. V usage is TRBV6-6 and J usage is TRBJ1-4, with TRBD1 matching over 8 bases. Germline CDR1 is MNHNY and CDR2 is SVGAGI (reference sequence). V trimming: 6 bases; J trimming: 2 bases; junction bases outside the gene matches: 8. The CDR3 is made up of 16 amino acids.

This clone has a single count. The J gene is TRBJ2-1, the V gene TRBV19; 11 positions match TRBD1. The CDR3 has 15 amino acids. Germline values: CDR1 LNHDA, CDR2 SQIVND (reference sequence). With V trimmed by 6 bases and J by 7 bases, 8 bases remained unmatched. The CDR3 protein is CASRSLGQGGNEQFF. Written as DNA, the CDR3 is TGTGCCAGTAGGAGCCTGGGACAGGGGGGGAATGAGCAGTTCTTC.

The chain employs TRBV11-2 and TRBJ2-3; 9 bases fit TRBD2. Germline V gene data show CDR1 as SGHAT and CDR2 as FQNNGV. V shed 4 bases and J 0 bases; nucleotides not matched to a gene: 5. This CDR3 has 16 amino acids. CDR3 region: CASSSRGRESTDTQYF. CDR3 in DNA: TGTGCCAGCAGCTCTCGCGGGAGGGAAAGCACAGATACGCAGTATTTT.

The chain carries TRBV20-1 and TRBJ1-6, with 8 bases aligning to TRBD1. This CDR3 spans 16 amino acids. Germline CDR1 and CDR2: DFQATT and SNEGSKA (reference sequence). V trimming: 3 bases; J trimming: 0 bases; junction bases outside the gene matches: 4. The CDR3 DNA follows: TGCAGTGCTAGTAGGGACAGGAGCTCCTATAATTCACCCCTCCACTTT. The encoded protein is CSASRDRSSYNSPLHF.